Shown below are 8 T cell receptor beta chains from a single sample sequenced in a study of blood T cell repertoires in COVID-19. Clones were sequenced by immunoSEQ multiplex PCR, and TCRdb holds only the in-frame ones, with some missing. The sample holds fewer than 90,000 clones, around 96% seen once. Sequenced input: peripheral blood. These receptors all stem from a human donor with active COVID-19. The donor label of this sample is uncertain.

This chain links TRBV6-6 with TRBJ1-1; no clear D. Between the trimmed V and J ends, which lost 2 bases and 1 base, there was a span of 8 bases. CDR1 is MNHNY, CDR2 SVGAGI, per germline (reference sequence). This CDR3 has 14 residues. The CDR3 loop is CASSYRIGNTEAFF. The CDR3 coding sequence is TGTGCCAGCAGTTACCGTATCGGGAACACTGAAGCTTTCTTT.

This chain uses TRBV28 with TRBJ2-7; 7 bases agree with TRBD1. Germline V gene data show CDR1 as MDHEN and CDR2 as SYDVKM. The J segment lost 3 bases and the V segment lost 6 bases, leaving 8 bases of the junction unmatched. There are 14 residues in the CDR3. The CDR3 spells CASRLDRRFYEQYF. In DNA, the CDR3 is TGTGCCAGCAGGTTGGACAGGAGATTCTACGAGCAGTACTTC.

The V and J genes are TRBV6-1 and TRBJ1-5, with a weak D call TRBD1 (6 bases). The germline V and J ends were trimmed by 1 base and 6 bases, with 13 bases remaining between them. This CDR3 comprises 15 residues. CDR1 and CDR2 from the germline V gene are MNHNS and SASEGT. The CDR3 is CASSEDHRVLQPQHF. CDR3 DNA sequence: TGTGCCAGCAGTGAAGACCACAGGGTACTTCAGCCCCAGCATTTT.

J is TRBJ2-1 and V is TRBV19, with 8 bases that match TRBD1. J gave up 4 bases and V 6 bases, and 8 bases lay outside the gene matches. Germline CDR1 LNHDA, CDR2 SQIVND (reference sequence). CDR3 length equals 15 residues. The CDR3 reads CASSQDRGEYNEQFF. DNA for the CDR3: TGTGCCAGTAGCCAAGACAGGGGCGAATACAATGAGCAGTTCTTC.

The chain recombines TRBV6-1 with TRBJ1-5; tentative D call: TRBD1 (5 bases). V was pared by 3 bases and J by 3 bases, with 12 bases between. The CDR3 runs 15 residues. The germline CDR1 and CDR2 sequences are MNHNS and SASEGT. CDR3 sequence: CASSEAGAFNQPQHF. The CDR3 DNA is TGTGCCAGCAGTGAGGCTGGGGCCTTCAATCAGCCCCAGCATTTT.

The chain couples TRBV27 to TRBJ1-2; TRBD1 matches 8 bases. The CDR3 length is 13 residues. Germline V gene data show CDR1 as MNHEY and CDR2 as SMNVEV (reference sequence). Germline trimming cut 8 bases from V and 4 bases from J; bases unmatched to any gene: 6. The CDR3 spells CASRFGTGYGYTF. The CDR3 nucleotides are TGTGCCAGCCGCTTCGGGACAGGCTATGGCTACACCTTC.

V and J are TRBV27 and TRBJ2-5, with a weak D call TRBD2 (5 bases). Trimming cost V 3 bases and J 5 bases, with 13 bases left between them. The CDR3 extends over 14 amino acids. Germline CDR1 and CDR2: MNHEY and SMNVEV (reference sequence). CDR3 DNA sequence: TGTGCCAGCAGTTTCGGCAGAGGGTCGGAGACCCAGTACTTC. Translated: CASSFGRGSETQYF.

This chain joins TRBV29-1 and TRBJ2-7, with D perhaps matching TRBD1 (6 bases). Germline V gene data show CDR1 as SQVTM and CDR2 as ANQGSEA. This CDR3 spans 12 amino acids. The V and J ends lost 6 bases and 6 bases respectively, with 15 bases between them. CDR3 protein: CSVRTGIGEQYF. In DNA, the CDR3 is TGCAGCGTCCGAACAGGGATAGGCGAGCAGTACTTC.